The following is a TCR beta chain sequence with its context. A multiplex PCR was run with 60 Vbeta primers and 13 Jbeta primers. Produced via immunoSEQ multiplex PCR; TCRdb's table is partial and in-frame only. The sample lists about 94,000 clones, roughly 72% occurring once. The germline V gene encodes CDR1 SGHTS and CDR2 YDEGEE. Trimming cost V 2 bases and J 4 bases, with 19 bases left between them. The CDR3 consists of 17 residues. This entry is derived from a study of cytomegalovirus exposure and HLA in healthy donors. Study in general: Just over 80% of more than 300 genotyped donors fell in the Caucasian-associated ancestry cluster.

The chain couples TRBV5-8 to TRBJ1-5; weak D call: TRBD1 (6 bases). The TCR sequence derives from a man aged 25-40 years in good health and CMV-seropositive. The specimen was PBMCs. This chain's CDR3 is CASSFLSHVDSNQPQHF. The DNA for the CDR3 is TGTGCCAGCAGCTTCCTCTCCCATGTGGACAGTAATCAGCCCCAGCATTTT. Complete variable domain (other parts from reference TRBV5-8 and TRBJ1-5): EAGVTQSPTHLIKTRGQQATLRCSPISGHTSVYWYQQALGLGLQFLLWYDEGEERNRGNFPPRFSGRQFPNYSSELNVNALELEDSALYLCASSFLSHVDSNQPQHFGDGTRLSIL.